A single sample gave rise to the 3 T cell receptor beta chains below, sequenced in a study of human T cells and chemical hapten exposure. Unfractionated whole blood yielded the extracted total RNA. TCRdb re-derived calls from the 5' RACE reads in MiXCR, one entry per CDR3 protein. Of 150,000 or so distinct CDR3 sequences in the sample, around 4.1% are singletons; the top ten hold approximately 1.3%. The receptors originated from a female donor in good health.

This clonotype was seen at least ten times. J is TRBJ2-7 and V is TRBV7-2; D possibly corresponds to TRBD1 (6 bases). Germline CDR1 is SGHTA and CDR2 is FQGNSA. V lost 0 bases, J lost 0 bases, and 9 bases lay in between. This CDR3 comprises 15 residues. CDR3 residues: CASSLAPGDSYEQYF. The DNA of the CDR3 is TGTGCCAGCAGCTTAGCACCAGGGGACTCCTACGAGCAGTACTTC.

This clonotype was detected only a few times. A much larger clone differs from this one at a single base, so this may be a read error. The rearrangement uses TRBV7-2 and TRBJ1-5, with D unclear. Germline assignment: CDR1 SGHTA and CDR2 FQGNSA. This CDR3 spans 15 amino acids. V lost 3 bases and J 1 base, leaving 10 bases between the germline ends. CDR3 sequence reads: CASSLYGRSNQPQHF. CDR3 nucleotides: TGTGCCAGCAGCTTGTACGGACGCAGCAATCAGCCCCAGCATTTT. Complete variable domain (other parts from reference TRBV7-2 and TRBJ1-5): GAGVSQSPSNKVTEKGKDVELRCDPISGHTALYWYRQSLGQGLEFLIYFQGNSAPDKSGLPSDRFSAERTGGSVSTLTIQRTQQEDSAVYLCASSLYGRSNQPQHFGDGTRLSIL.

This rearrangement joins TRBV11-2 to TRBJ2-4; 7 bases are shared with TRBD1. The V and J ends lost 2 bases and 7 bases, in that order; junction bases with no gene match: 5. The CDR3 has 14 residues. CDR1 and CDR2 from the germline V gene are SGHAT and FQNNGV. The CDR3 here is CASSLKTGWNIQYF. The CDR3 bases are TGTGCCAGCAGCTTAAAGACAGGGTGGAACATTCAGTACTTC.